This TCR beta chain was found in a study of cytomegalovirus exposure and HLA in healthy donors. PCR involved 60 Vbeta and 13 Jbeta primers. The data were produced by immunoSEQ multiplex PCR, yet TCRdb's version contains in-frame clones alone and is incomplete. This sample has about 140,000 clones, with roughly 80% found just once. Germline V gives CDR1 SGDLS, CDR2 YYNGEE. V dropped 4 bases and J dropped 4 bases, with 12 bases sitting between them. The CDR3 sequence is 14 residues long. This sequence originates from a female donor in good health and CMV-seronegative. The material sequenced was PBMCs. J is TRBJ1-3 and V is TRBV9; no clear D. The CDR3 nucleotides read TGTGCCAGCAGCCTAGACAACATCGGAAACACCATATATTTT. Protein product: CASSLDNIGNTIYF. The full variable domain, in which reference TRBV9 and TRBJ1-3 provide the parts outside the CDR3, is DSGVTQTPKHLITATGQRVTLRCSPRSGDLSVYWYQQSLDQGLQFLIQYYNGEERAKGNILERFSAQQFPDLHSELNLSSLELGDSALYFCASSLDNIGNTIYFGEGSWLTVV.